This T cell receptor (beta chain) appears in the sequencing data of a study of blood T cell repertoires in COVID-19. Across the whole study: Spain, Italy and the United States supplied samples that represented acute and convalescent COVID-19. PBMCs, B-cell-depleted T cells, or T cells were the source of the cDNA or gDNA that made up the material.

Germline assignment: CDR1 SNHLY and CDR2 FYNNEI. This CDR3 is 15 amino acids long. V lost 4 bases and J 3 bases, leaving 10 bases between the germline ends. Source study methods: The authors estimated nucleated cell counts from reference gene primer amplification. Only in-frame clones appear in the TCRdb table, and some are missing; sequencing was by immunoSEQ multiplex PCR. Clonal size and the V and J genes are those of that table, whereas D and trimming came from the DNA. The table shows under 35,000 clones, with 91% occurring only once. The origin of this receptor is a human donor in a cohort sampled during active COVID-19. Specimen: peripheral blood. The chain couples TRBV2 to TRBJ2-6; D is perhaps TRBD1 (5 bases). The CDR3 spells CASSAQGFGANVLTF. The CDR3 nucleotides read TGTGCCAGCAGTGCCCAGGGCTTTGGGGCCAACGTCCTGACTTTC.